The rows below give T cell receptor beta chains drawn from one sample of a study of CD8+CD57+ T cells in acquired aplastic anemia. TCRdb independently ran MiXCR on the reads; one entry per CDR3 protein. The sample consists of about 110,000 distinct CDR3 sequences, 40% to 65% of them appearing once. What was sequenced was sorted CD4+, CD8+, or CD8+CD57+ T cells (not recorded which) from PBMCs. These receptors originate from a human donor in good health, serving as a control. CDR3s include the opening cysteine and the closing phenylalanine or tryptophan. A D gene is named only where the DNA matches it firmly. Some rows mark clone size as missing; the rest say once, few, many or name a class of expanded clone.

many	TRBV25-1	NA	TRBJ2-7	14	CASSGGGRTNEQYF	TGTGCCAGCAGTGGGGGGGGCCGGACGAACGAGCAGTACTTC
once	TRBV10-3	NA	TRBJ2-5	13	CAISPGLQETQYF	TGTGCCATCAGTCCGGGACTTCAAGAGACCCAGTACTTC
NA	TRBV7-9	NA	TRBJ2-1	12	CASSSQGHEQFF	TGTGCCAGCAGCTCTCAGGGACATGAGCAGTTCTTC
many	TRBV2	TRBD2	TRBJ2-5	16	CASSGLAPGGLETQYF	TGTGCCAGCAGTGGCCTGGCCCCGGGGGGGCTAGAGACCCAGTACTTC
NA	TRBV29-1	NA	TRBJ2-7	12	CSVEDTRSEQYF	TGCAGCGTCGAAGACACTAGAAGCGAGCAGTACTTC
many	TRBV6-5	NA	TRBJ2-7	16	CASSYSSGEFSYEQYF	TGTGCCAGCAGTTACTCGTCAGGGGAGTTCTCCTACGAGCAGTACTTC
many	TRBV28	TRBD1	TRBJ1-1	15	CASSFRQGEGTEAFF	TGTGCCAGCAGTTTTAGACAGGGTGAAGGCACTGAAGCTTTCTTT
few	TRBV27	NA	TRBJ1-1	13	CAAYRAGNTEAFF	TGTGCCGCCTACAGGGCCGGGAACACTGAAGCTTTCTTT
many	TRBV7-6	NA	TRBJ2-3	13	CASSSSQTDTQYF	TGTGCCAGCAGCTCATCACAGACAGATACGCAGTATTTT
many	TRBV5-6	TRBD1	TRBJ1-1	14	CASSSTDRGGDAFF	TGTGCCAGCAGCTCTACGGACAGGGGAGGCGACGCTTTCTTT
NA	TRBV15	NA	TRBJ1-5	14	CASSGGSPPQPQHF	TGTGCCAGCAGTGGTGGCAGCCCTCCTCAGCCCCAGCATTTT
many	TRBV9	NA	TRBJ1-2	12	CASSYQGRGYTF	TGTGCCAGCAGCTACCAGGGTCGAGGCTACACCTTC
few	TRBV7-3	NA	TRBJ2-7	14	CASSLEGGGYEQYF	TGTGCCAGCAGCTTAGAGGGGGGAGGCTACGAGCAGTACTTC
NA	TRBV2	NA	TRBJ2-7	16	CASSLLRDWSSYEQYF	TGTGCCAGCAGCCTTCTCCGGGACTGGAGCTCCTACGAGCAGTACTTC
NA	TRBV3-1	NA	TRBJ1-3	13	CASSSRGENTIYF	TGTGCCAGCAGCTCCCGGGGAGAAAACACCATATATTTT
many	TRBV2	NA	TRBJ2-7	11	CASSDGNEQYF	TGTGCCAGCAGTGATGGCAACGAGCAGTACTTC
NA	TRBV4-2	NA	TRBJ2-1	14	CASSRPGVSNEQFF	TGTGCCAGCAGTCGACCAGGGGTGAGCAATGAGCAGTTCTTC
NA	TRBV25-1	NA	TRBJ2-1	11	CASSETGEQFF	TGTGCCAGCAGTGAGACAGGAGAGCAGTTCTTC
once	TRBV19	NA	TRBJ2-2	14	CASSRGRNTGELFF	TGTGCCAGTAGTAGGGGGAGAAACACCGGGGAGCTGTTTTTT
many	TRBV19	NA	TRBJ1-1	15	CASSISAVMNTEAFF	TGTGCCAGTAGTATTTCGGCGGTAATGAACACTGAAGCTTTCTTT
NA	TRBV7-3	NA	TRBJ1-1	10	CASSFNEAFF	TGTGCCAGCAGTTTCAATGAAGCTTTCTTT
NA	TRBV11-2	TRBD1	TRBJ1-2	18	CASSSRGTRDRRNYGYTF	TGTGCCAGCAGCTCAAGGGGGACCAGGGACAGGAGAAACTATGGCTACACCTTC
NA	TRBV25-1	TRBD1	TRBJ2-7	15	CASRRGTGGLGEQYF	TGTGCCAGCAGGAGAGGGACAGGAGGGCTAGGCGAGCAGTACTTC
NA	TRBV10-3	TRBD1	TRBJ2-7	13	CAIRGQSAYEQYF	TGTGCCATCAGGGGACAGTCCGCGTACGAGCAGTACTTC
many	TRBV11-1	TRBD2	TRBJ2-5	18	CASSLRGAVSGAQETQYF	TGTGCCAGCAGCTTAAGAGGGGCGGTTAGCGGGGCCCAAGAGACCCAGTACTTC
NA	TRBV25-1	NA	TRBJ1-6	14	CASSELGVDGNLHF	TGTGCCAGCAGTGAATTGGGGGTGGACGGCAACCTCCACTTT
NA	TRBV7-2	NA	TRBJ1-5	14	CASSWAGSNQPQHF	TGTGCCAGCAGCTGGGCGGGGAGCAATCAGCCCCAGCATTTT
many	TRBV3-1	TRBD2	TRBJ2-7	15	CASSQDLAGGPEQYF	TGTGCCAGCAGCCAAGATTTGGCGGGGGGACCCGAGCAGTACTTC
NA	TRBV28	NA	TRBJ1-2	18	CASSFPRTLTTNFYGYTF	TGTGCCAGCAGTTTTCCGAGGACACTGACCACGAATTTCTATGGCTACACCTTC
NA	TRBV20-1	TRBD1	TRBJ2-1	14	CSVPGGFSYNEQFF	TGCAGTGTTCCAGGGGGCTTCTCCTACAATGAGCAGTTCTTC
NA	TRBV15	NA	TRBJ2-7	15	CATSREVCEGDEQYF	TGTGCCACCAGCAGAGAGGTATGTGAGGGCGACGAGCAGTACTTC
many	TRBV27	NA	TRBJ1-2	16	CASSSGGPLDNYGYTF	TGTGCCAGCAGTTCTGGGGGACCGCTTGATAACTATGGCTACACCTTC
many	TRBV6-2/TRBV6-3	TRBD2	TRBJ2-1	14	CASSYGGGPNQQFF	TGTGCCAGCAGTTACGGCGGGGGGCCCAATCAGCAGTTCTTC
few	TRBV5-1	TRBD1	TRBJ1-6	14	CASSNRGVKSPLHF	TGCGCCAGCAGCAACAGGGGAGTAAAGTCACCCCTCCACTTT
NA	TRBV10-2	NA	TRBJ2-5	14	CASKVRGRRETQYF	TGCGCCAGCAAGGTACGGGGGCGCCGAGAGACCCAGTACTTC
NA	TRBV11-2	NA	TRBJ1-4	18	CASSLVGFPGPTDEKLFF	TGTGCCAGCAGCTTAGTAGGGTTTCCGGGCCCCACAGACGAAAAACTGTTTTTT
few	TRBV20-1	NA	TRBJ1-2	12	CSASQRTYGYTF	TGCAGTGCTAGTCAGCGGACATATGGCTACACCTTC
NA	TRBV6-5	TRBD1	TRBJ1-2	15	CASSYTGQGVPGYTF	TGTGCCAGCAGTTACACGGGACAGGGAGTTCCCGGCTACACCTTC
once	TRBV20-1	NA	TRBJ1-2	12	CSARRAGDGYTF	TGCAGTGCTAGAAGGGCAGGGGATGGCTACACCTTC
NA	TRBV19	TRBD2	TRBJ2-7	14	CAPHSGTSPYEQYF	TGTGCCCCTCACTCCGGGACTAGCCCGTACGAGCAGTACTTC
once	TRBV27	NA	TRBJ1-1	13	CASRPGGSTEAFF	TGTGCCAGCAGACCCGGGGGGAGCACTGAAGCTTTCTTT
NA	TRBV15	TRBD1	TRBJ1-5	17	CATSSAQGGRGNQPQHF	TGTGCCACCAGCAGTGCCCAGGGGGGACGGGGCAATCAGCCCCAGCATTTT
many	TRBV6-5	NA	TRBJ1-5	14	CASSSGVGNQPQHF	TGTGCCAGCAGTTCAGGGGTTGGCAATCAGCCCCAGCATTTT
NA	TRBV7-8	TRBD2	TRBJ2-3	14	CASSYSGGADTQYF	TGTGCCAGCAGCTATAGCGGGGGGGCCGATACGCAGTATTTT
NA	TRBV10-3	NA	TRBJ2-1	13	CAIRPGQYNEQFF	TGTGCCATCAGACCCGGACAGTACAATGAGCAGTTCTTC
NA	TRBV15	TRBD2	TRBJ2-7	14	CATSSRGVAREQYF	TGTGCCACCAGCAGCCGGGGGGTGGCACGCGAGCAGTACTTC
few	TRBV25-1	NA	TRBJ1-2	15	CASSGGGRGNYGYTF	TGTGCCAGCAGTGGGGGGGGCAGGGGAAACTATGGCTACACCTTC
NA	TRBV19	TRBD2	TRBJ2-5	17	CASSTTSGGPIQGTQYF	TGTGCCAGTAGTACGACTAGCGGGGGACCAATCCAAGGGACCCAGTACTTC
NA	TRBV9	NA	TRBJ1-3	15	CASSVGGQSGNTIYF	TGTGCCAGCAGCGTAGGAGGACAGTCTGGAAACACCATATATTTT
NA	TRBV11-2	TRBD2	TRBJ2-3	15	CASSFGGLAGDTQYF	TGTGCCAGCAGCTTTGGTGGACTAGCGGGAGATACGCAGTATTTT